This T cell receptor (beta chain) stems from a study of radiotherapy plus CTLA-4 blockade in lung cancer. V gave up 4 bases and J gave up 3 bases, with 10 bases separating them. Germline lookup yields CDR1 LNHDA and CDR2 SQIVND (reference sequence). The CDR3 is made up of 14 amino acids. The assay was immunoSEQ multiplex PCR, and TCRdb's table has in-frame clones only and misses some. The table includes tens of thousands of clones, over 60% detected once. General study results and limits: Radiotherapy was combined with ipilimumab, and tumor-derived TCR clones then expanded in blood. Early blood T cell clone dynamics reportedly forecast response best, with interferon-beta.

This clone was detected only a few times. The antigen is undetermined. Here the sequenced sample was peripheral blood, taken from a patient treated with radiotherapy plus ipilimumab. The sequence came from a human donor with non-small cell lung cancer who had stable disease on radiotherapy plus ipilimumab. This chain links TRBV19 with TRBJ1-5, with a tentative D call TRBD1 (6 bases). This CDR3 reads CASSNRDFNQPQHF. CDR3 bases: TGTGCCAGTAGTAACAGGGATTTCAATCAGCCCCAGCATTTT.